This section outlines one T cell receptor beta chain sequence together with its context. Its antigen remains unidentified. This entry comes from a study of OX40 agonist ivuxolimab in advanced cancers. The table came from immunoSEQ multiplex PCR; TCRdb's copy has only in-frame clones and leaves some out. The data show roughly 60,000 clones, roughly 90% seen once. Study-wide results and caveats: The CD4+ and CD8+ T cells in the blood had expanded clonally by week 6 at 0.1 to 3.0 mg/kg. In the 0.1-3.0 mg/kg groups, partial responders showed among the lowest expansion.

The V end was cut by 0 bases, the J end by 4 bases, with 10 bases between. The CDR3 has 15 amino acids. The germline gives CDR1 LNHNV, CDR2 YYDKDF (reference sequence). This chain connects TRBV15 to TRBJ1-3, with a tentative D call TRBD1 (6 bases). The starting material was CD4+ or CD8+ T cells sorted from blood, obtained in a trial of the OX40 agonist ivuxolimab. The TCR originated in an adult with an advanced solid tumor such as melanoma, head and neck, liver or kidney cancer. CDR3 residues: CATSRDPGHGNTIYF. The CDR3 nucleotides read TGTGCCACCAGCAGAGATCCGGGACACGGAAACACCATATATTTT.